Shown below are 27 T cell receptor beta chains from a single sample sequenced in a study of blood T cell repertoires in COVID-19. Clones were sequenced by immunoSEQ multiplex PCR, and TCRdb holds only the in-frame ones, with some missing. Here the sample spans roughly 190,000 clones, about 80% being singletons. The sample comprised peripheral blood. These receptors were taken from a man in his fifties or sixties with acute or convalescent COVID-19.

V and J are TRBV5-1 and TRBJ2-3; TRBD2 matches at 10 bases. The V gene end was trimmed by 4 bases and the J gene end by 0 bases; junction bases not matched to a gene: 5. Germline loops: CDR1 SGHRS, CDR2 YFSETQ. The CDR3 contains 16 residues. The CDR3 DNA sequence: TGCGCCAGCAGCGCCGGACTAGCGGAAAGCACAGATACGCAGTATTTT. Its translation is CASSAGLAESTDTQYF.

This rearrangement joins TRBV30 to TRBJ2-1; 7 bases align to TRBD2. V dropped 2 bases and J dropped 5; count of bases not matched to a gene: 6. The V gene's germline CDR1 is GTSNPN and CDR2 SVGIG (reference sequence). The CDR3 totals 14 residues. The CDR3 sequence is CAWSRLTSDNEQFF. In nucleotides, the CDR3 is TGTGCCTGGAGTAGGTTAACTAGCGACAATGAGCAGTTCTTC.

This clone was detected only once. The CDR3 DNA is TGTGCCAGCAGTGACACTAGCGGGTTCTACAATGAGCAGTTCTTC. Its translation: CASSDTSGFYNEQFF. The gene calls are TRBV25-1 and TRBJ2-1, with 9 bases aligning to TRBD2. The length of the CDR3 is 15 residues. V gave up 3 bases and J gave up 3 bases; unmatched junction bases: 3. Germline loops: CDR1 MGHDK, CDR2 SYGVNS.

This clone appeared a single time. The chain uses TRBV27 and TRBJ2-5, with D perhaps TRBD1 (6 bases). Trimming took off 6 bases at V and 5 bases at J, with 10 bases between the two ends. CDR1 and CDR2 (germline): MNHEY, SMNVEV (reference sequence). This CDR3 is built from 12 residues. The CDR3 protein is CASRTGLETQYF. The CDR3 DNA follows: TGTGCCAGCAGAACAGGGTTGGAGACCCAGTACTTC.

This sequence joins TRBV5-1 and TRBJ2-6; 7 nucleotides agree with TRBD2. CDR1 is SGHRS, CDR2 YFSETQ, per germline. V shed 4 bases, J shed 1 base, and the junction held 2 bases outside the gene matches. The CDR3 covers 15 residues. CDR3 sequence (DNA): TGCGCCAGCAGCCCGGGGGGTTCTGGGGCCAACGTCCTGACTTTC. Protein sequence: CASSPGGSGANVLTF.

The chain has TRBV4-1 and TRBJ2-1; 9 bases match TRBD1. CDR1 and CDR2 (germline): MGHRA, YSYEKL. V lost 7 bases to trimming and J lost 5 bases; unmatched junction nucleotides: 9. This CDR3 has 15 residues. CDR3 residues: CASMGPGTGHNEQFF. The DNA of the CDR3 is TGCGCCAGCATGGGACCGGGGACAGGGCACAATGAGCAGTTCTTC.

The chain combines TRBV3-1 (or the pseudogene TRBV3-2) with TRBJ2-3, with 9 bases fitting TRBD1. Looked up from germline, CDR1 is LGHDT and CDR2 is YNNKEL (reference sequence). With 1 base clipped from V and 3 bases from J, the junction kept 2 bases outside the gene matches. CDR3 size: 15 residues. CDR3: CASSQGTGETDTQYF. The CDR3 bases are TGTGCCAGCAGCCAAGGGACAGGGGAAACAGATACGCAGTATTTT.

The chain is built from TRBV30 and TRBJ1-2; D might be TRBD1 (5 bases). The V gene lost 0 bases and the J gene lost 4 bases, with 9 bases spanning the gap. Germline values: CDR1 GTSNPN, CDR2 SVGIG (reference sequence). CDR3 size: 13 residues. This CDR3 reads CAWSVQVVYGYTF. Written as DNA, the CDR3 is TGTGCCTGGAGTGTACAGGTAGTCTATGGCTACACCTTC.

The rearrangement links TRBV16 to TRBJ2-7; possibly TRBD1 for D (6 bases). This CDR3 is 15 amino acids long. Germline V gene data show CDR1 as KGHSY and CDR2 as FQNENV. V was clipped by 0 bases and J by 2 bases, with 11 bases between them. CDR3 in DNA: TGTGCCAGCAGCCAATCAAGGGGGACCACCTACGAGCAGTACTTC. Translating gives CASSQSRGTTYEQYF.

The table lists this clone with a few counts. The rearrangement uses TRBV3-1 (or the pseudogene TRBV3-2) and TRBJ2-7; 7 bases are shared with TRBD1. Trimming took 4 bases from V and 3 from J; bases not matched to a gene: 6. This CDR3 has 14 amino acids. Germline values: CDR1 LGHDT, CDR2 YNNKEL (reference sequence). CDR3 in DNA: TGTGCCAGCAGCCCCGGACAGGAAATCTACGAGCAGTACTTC. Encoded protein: CASSPGQEIYEQYF.

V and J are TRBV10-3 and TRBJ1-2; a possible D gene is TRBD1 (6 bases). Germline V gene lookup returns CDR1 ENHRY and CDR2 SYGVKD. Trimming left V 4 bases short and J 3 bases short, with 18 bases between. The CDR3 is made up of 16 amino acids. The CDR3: CAISGSGQRHYYGYTF. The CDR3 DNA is TGTGCCATCAGTGGATCAGGACAGCGCCATTACTATGGCTACACCTTC.

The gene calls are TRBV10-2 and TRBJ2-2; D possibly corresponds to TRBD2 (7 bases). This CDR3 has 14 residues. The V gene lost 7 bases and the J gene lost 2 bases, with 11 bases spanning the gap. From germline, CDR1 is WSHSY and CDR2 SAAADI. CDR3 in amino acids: CASKRDTNTGELFF. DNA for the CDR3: TGCGCCAGCAAGCGGGACACCAACACCGGGGAGCTGTTTTTT.

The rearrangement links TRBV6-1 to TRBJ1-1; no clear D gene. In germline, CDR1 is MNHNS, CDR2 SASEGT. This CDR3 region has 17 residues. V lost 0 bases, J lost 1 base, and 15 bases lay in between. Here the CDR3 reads CASSEAREVRGNTEAFF. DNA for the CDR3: TGTGCCAGCAGTGAAGCAAGAGAGGTACGGGGGAACACTGAAGCTTTCTTT.

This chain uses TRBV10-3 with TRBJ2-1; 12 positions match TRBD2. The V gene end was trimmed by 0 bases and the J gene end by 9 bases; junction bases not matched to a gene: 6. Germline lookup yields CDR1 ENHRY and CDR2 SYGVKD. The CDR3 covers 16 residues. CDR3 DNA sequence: TGTGCCATCAGTGAGTCGGGAGCTAGCGGGAGGGTTGAGCAGTTCTTC. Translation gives CAISESGASGRVEQFF.

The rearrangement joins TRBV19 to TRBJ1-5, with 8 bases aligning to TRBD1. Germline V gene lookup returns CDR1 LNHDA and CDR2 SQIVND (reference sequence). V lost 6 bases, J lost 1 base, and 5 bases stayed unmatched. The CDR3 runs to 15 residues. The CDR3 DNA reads TGTGCCAGTAGACCGACAGGGGCGAGCAATCAGCCCCAGCATTTT. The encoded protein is CASRPTGASNQPQHF. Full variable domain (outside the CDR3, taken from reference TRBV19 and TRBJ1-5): DGGITQSPKYLFRKEGQNVTLSCEQNLNHDAMYWYRQDPGQGLRLIYYSQIVNDFQKGDIAEGYSVSREKKESFPLTVTSAQKNPTAFYLCASRPTGASNQPQHFGDGTRLSIL.

CDR3 DNA: TGCGCCAGCAGCGGGGGGACTAGCGCGAATGAGCAGTTCTTC. Its protein product is CASSGGTSANEQFF. The J gene is TRBJ2-1, the V gene TRBV5-1, with 10 bases identical to TRBD2. The germline gives CDR1 SGHRS, CDR2 YFSETQ. The trim removed 4 bases at V and 7 bases at J, leaving 5 bases unmatched. The CDR3 length is 14 residues.

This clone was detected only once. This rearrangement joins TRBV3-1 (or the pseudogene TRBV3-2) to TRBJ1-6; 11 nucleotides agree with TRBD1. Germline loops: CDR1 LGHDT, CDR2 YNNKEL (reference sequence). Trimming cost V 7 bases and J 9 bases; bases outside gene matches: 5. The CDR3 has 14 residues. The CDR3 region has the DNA TGTGCCAGCACCGCGGGACAGGGGGGTTCACCCCTCCACTTT. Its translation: CASTAGQGGSPLHF.

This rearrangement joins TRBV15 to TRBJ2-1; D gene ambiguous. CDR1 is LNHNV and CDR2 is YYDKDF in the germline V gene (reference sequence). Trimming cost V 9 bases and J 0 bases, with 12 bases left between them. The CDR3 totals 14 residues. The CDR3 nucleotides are TGTGCCACTTCTGCCCTAGGCTCCTACAATGAGCAGTTCTTC. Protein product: CATSALGSYNEQFF.

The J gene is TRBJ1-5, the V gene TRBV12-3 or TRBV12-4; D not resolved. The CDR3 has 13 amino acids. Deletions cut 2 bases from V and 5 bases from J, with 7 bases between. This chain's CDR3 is CASSLQRDQPQHF. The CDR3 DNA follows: TGTGCCAGCAGTTTACAGAGGGATCAGCCCCAGCATTTT.

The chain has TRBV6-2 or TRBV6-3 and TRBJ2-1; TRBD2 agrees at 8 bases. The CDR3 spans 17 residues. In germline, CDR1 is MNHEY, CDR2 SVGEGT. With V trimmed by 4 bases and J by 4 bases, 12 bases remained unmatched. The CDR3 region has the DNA TGTGCCAGCAGTTCCCGAGGATTAGCGGGGTTATACAATGAGCAGTTCTTC. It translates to CASSSRGLAGLYNEQFF.

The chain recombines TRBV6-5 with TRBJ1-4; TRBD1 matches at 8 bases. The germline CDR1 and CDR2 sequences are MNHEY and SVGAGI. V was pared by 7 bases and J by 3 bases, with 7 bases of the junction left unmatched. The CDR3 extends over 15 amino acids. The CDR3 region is CASKNGQGSNEKLFF. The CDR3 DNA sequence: TGTGCCAGCAAGAATGGACAGGGTTCTAATGAAAAACTGTTTTTT.

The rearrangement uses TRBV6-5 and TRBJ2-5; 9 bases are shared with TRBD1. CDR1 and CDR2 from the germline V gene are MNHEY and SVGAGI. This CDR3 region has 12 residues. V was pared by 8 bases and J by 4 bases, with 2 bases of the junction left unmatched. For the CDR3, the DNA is TGTGCCAGCTCGGACAGGGGAGAGACCCAGTACTTC. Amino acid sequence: CASSDRGETQYF.

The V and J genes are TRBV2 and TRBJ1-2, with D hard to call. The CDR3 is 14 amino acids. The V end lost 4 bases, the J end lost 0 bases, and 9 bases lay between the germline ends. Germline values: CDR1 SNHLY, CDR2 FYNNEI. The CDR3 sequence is CASSVGPSNYGYTF. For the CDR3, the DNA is TGTGCCAGCAGTGTTGGGCCGTCTAACTATGGCTACACCTTC. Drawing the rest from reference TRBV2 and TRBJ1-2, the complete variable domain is EPEVTQTPSHQVTQMGQEVILRCVPISNHLYFYWYRQILGQKVEFLVSFYNNEISEKSEIFDDQFSVERPDGSNFTLKIRSTKLEDSAMYFCASSVGPSNYGYTFGSGTRLTVV.

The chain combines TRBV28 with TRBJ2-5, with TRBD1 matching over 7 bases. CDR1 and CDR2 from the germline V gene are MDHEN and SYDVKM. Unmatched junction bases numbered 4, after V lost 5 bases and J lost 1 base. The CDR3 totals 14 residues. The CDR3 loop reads CASSTRQGQETQYF. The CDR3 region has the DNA TGTGCCAGCAGTACACGACAGGGCCAAGAGACCCAGTACTTC. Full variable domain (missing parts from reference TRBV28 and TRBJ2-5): DVKVTQSSRYLVKRTGEKVFLECVQDMDHENMFWYRQDPGLGLRLIYFSYDVKMKEKGDIPEGYSVSREKKERFSLILESASTNQTSMYLCASSTRQGQETQYFGPGTRLLVL.

The CDR3 bases are TGTGCCTGGAAGCTAGCGGGGTCCTACGAGCAGTACTTC. Protein: CAWKLAGSYEQYF. The rearrangement uses TRBV30 and TRBJ2-7; 9 positions match TRBD2. CDR3 length: 13 residues. Looked up from germline, CDR1 is GTSNPN and CDR2 is SVGIG (reference sequence). The junction had 2 bases not matched to a gene; V was cut back by 4 bases and J by 1 base. Filled out from reference TRBV30 and TRBJ2-7, the complete variable domain reads SQTIHQWPATLVQPVGSPLSLECTVEGTSNPNLYWYRQAAGRGLQLLFYSVGIGQISSEVPQNLSASRPQDRQFILSSKKLLLSDSGFYLCAWKLAGSYEQYFGPGTRLTVT.

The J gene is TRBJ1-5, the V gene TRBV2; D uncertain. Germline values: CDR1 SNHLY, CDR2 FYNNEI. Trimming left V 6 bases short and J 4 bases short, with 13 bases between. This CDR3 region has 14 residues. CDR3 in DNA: TGTGCCAGCAGCCAAGACACTTTTAATCAGCCCCAGCATTTT. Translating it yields CASSQDTFNQPQHF.

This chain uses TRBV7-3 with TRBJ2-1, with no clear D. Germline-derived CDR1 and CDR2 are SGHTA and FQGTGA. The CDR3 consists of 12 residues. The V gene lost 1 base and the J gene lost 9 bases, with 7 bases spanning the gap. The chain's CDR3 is CASSLMRGEQFF. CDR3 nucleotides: TGTGCCAGCAGCTTAATGCGAGGTGAGCAGTTCTTC.